What follows describes a single T cell receptor (beta chain). The CDR3 has 13 residues. The germline CDR1 and CDR2 sequences are SGHVS and FNYEAQ. Trimming removed 5 bases at V and 3 bases at J, with 11 bases between. The data were taken from a study of OX40 agonist ivuxolimab in advanced cancers. Study-wide context: A history of anti-PD-1, anti-PD-L1 or anti-CTLA-4 therapy was acceptable, and approximately 40% had some.

Assay: immunoSEQ multiplex PCR; the TCRdb copy retains only in-frame clones and omits some. Of fewer than 85,000 clones detected, approximately 90% appear once; the ten largest clones hold roughly 11%. The genes are TRBV7-6 and TRBJ2-7, with a weak D call TRBD1 (6 bases). The sequencing here drew on CD4+ or CD8+ T cells sorted from blood, taken in a trial of the OX40 agonist ivuxolimab. This sequence originates from an adult with an advanced solid tumor such as melanoma, head and neck, liver or kidney cancer. CDR3 nucleotides: TGTGCCAGCAGCCAAGGACAGAACTACGAGCAGTACTTC. Its protein is CASSQGQNYEQYF.